The 5 T cell receptor beta chains below all came from one sample that was sequenced in a study of CD8 T cells in Susac syndrome. With random hexamers, roughly 0.45 to 1 ug RNA was reverse transcribed. Each CDR3 protein gets one entry after TCRdb re-called the immunoSEQ multiplex PCR reads with MiXCR. This sample has about 120,000 distinct CDR3 sequences, with 96% found just once. The sample was CD4+ T cells from PBMCs. The receptors derive from a human donor with Susac syndrome.

The chain carries TRBV28 and TRBJ2-1; D possibly uses TRBD1 or TRBD2 (6 bases each). Trimming stripped 6 bases from V and 3 bases from J, with 15 bases between. Germline V lookup: CDR1 MDHEN, CDR2 SYDVKM. The CDR3 sequence is 15 residues long. The DNA for the CDR3 is TGTGCCAGCAGCCGAGAGGGGGGCAACTACAATGAGCAGTTCTTC. The encoded protein is CASSREGGNYNEQFF. The full variable domain, with the rest looked up from reference TRBV28 and TRBJ2-1, is DVKVTQSSRYLVKRTGEKVFLECVQDMDHENMFWYRQDPGLGLRLIYFSYDVKMKEKGDIPEGYSVSREKKERFSLILESASTNQTSMYLCASSREGGNYNEQFFGPGTRLTVL.

The rearrangement joins TRBV29-1 to TRBJ2-1, with 9 bases lining up with TRBD2. The CDR3 covers 15 residues. Germline V gene data show CDR1 as SQVTM and CDR2 as ANQGSEA. V was pared by 5 bases and J by 3 bases, with 8 bases of the junction left unmatched. The CDR3 DNA sequence: TGCAGCGTTCCACCCGGACTAGCGCTCTACAATGAGCAGTTCTTC. Its translation is CSVPPGLALYNEQFF.

The chain joins TRBV9 to TRBJ2-7, with no clear D. The CDR3 loop spans 15 amino acids. V shed 4 bases and J shed 0 bases, with 14 bases lying between them. Germline V gene sequence: CDR1 SGDLS, CDR2 YYNGEE. The CDR3 reads CASSPGPLNSYEQYF. CDR3 sequence (DNA): TGTGCCAGCAGCCCAGGACCCTTAAACTCCTACGAGCAGTACTTC.

This chain connects TRBV18 to TRBJ1-1; D perhaps matches TRBD1 (6 bases). CDR1 and CDR2 from the germline V gene are KGHSH and LQKENI. V gave up 4 bases and J gave up 11 bases, with 17 bases separating them. This CDR3 spans 13 amino acids. As DNA, the CDR3 is TGTGCCAGCTCACTCGGGGTTAGGACAGAGGCTTTCTTT. It codes for CASSLGVRTEAFF.

The CDR3 loop is CASSPGLAGGETQYF. Written as DNA, the CDR3 is TGTGCCAGCAGCCCGGGACTAGCGGGAGGAGAGACCCAGTACTTC. This sequence joins TRBV9 and TRBJ2-5; the match to TRBD2 covers 15 bases. The CDR3 contains 15 residues. The germline V gene encodes CDR1 SGDLS and CDR2 YYNGEE. The V and J ends lost 4 bases and 4 bases, in that order; junction bases with no gene match: 2.